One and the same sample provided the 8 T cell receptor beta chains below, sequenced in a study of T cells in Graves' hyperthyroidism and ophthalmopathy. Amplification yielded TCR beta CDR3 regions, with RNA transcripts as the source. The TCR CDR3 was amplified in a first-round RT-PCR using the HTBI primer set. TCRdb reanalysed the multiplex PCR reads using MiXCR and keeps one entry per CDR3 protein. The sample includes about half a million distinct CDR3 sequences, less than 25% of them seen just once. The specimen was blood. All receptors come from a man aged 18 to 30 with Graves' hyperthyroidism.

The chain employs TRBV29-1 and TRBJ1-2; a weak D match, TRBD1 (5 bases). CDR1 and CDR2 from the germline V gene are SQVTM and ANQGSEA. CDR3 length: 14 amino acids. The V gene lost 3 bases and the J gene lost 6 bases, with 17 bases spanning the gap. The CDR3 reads CSVDRVFSIDGYTF. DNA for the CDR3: TGCAGCGTTGACAGGGTTTTTAGTATCGATGGCTACACCTTC. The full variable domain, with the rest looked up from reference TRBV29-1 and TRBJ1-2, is SAVISQKPSRDICQRGTSLTIQCQVDSQVTMMFWYRQQPGQSLTLIATANQGSEATYESGFVIDKFPISRPNLTFSTLTVSNMSPEDSSIYLCSVDRVFSIDGYTFGSGTRLTVV.

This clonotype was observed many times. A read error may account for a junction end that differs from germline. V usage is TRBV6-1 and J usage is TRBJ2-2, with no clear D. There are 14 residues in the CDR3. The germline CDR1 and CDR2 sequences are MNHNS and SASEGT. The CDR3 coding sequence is TGTGCCAGCAGCGAAGGTGGAGTGTCCGGGGAGCTGTTTTTT. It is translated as CASSEGGVSGELFF.

The CDR3 DNA sequence: TGTGCCAGCAGCGGAGGGGTTGGGTATGGCTACACCTTC. As protein: CASSGGVGYGYTF. V is TRBV6-1 and J is TRBJ1-2, with a tentative D call TRBD1 (5 bases). Germline V lookup: CDR1 MNHNS, CDR2 SASEGT. The CDR3 length is 13 residues. V was shortened by 6 bases and J by 5 bases, with 13 bases between the two germline ends.

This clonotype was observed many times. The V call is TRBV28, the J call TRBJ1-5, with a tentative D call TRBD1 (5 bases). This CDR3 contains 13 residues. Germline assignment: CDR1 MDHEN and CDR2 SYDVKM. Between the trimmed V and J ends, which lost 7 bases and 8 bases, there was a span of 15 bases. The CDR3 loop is CASKDLGPKPQHF. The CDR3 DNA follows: TGTGCCAGCAAAGACCTGGGGCCGAAGCCCCAGCATTTT.

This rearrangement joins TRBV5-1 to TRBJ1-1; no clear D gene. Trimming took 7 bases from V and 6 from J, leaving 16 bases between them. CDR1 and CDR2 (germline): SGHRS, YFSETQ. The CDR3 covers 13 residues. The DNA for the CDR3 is TGCGCCAGCCGACCCGAACCCGACGCTGAAGCTTTCTTT. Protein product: CASRPEPDAEAFF.

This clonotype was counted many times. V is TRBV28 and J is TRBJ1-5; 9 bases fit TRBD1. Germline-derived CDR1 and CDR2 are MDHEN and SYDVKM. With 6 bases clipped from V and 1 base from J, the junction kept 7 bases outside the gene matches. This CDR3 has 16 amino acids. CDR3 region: CASSQGQGLSNQPQHF. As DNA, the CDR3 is TGTGCCAGCAGCCAGGGACAGGGTTTAAGCAATCAGCCCCAGCATTTT.

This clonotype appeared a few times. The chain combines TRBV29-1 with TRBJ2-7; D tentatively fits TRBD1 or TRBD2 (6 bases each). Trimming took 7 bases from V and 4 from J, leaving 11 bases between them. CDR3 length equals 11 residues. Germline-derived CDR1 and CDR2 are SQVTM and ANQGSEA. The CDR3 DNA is TGCAGCGCGGGGGCCTTTTACGAGCAGTACTTC. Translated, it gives CSAGAFYEQYF.

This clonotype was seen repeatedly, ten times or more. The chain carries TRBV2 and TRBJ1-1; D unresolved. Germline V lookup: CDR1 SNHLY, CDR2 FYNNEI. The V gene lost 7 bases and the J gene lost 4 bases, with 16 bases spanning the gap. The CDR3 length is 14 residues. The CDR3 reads CASTSGGGPTEAFF. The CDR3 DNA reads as TGTGCCAGCACCTCAGGAGGTGGGCCCACTGAAGCTTTCTTT.